This T cell receptor beta chain emerged from a study of vaccination and CD4 T cells after COVID-19. Study context: Four females and six males made up the convalescents, two of whom were Hispanic.

Of note for this clonotype: Its antigen is not identified.

Treatment indicated: roughly 10-day PBMC culture with coronavirus spike peptide pools or control peptides (ViraFEST assay). ViraFEST expanded antigen-specific T cells with peptide pools, then sequenced TCRs. Before Alpha, Beta and Delta appeared in the US, convalescents tested positive (March–December 2020). V lost 2 bases, J lost 4 bases, and 3 bases lay in between. Germline-derived CDR1 and CDR2 are MDHEN and SYDVKM. This CDR3 is built from 12 residues. The study sequenced cultured CD4+ T cell DNA using the Oncomine TCR Beta short-read assay. MiXCR, run by TCRdb on the PCR reads, gives a single entry per CDR3 protein. The repertoire includes 15,000 to 16,000 distinct CDR3 sequences, 60% to 75% of them detected once, and approximately 9.9% sits in the top ten.

The specimen sequenced was CD4+ T cells from blood, cultured in vitro. The source is a human donor who had recovered from COVID-19. J is TRBJ1-5 and V is TRBV28, with no clear D. CDR3 coding DNA: TGTGCCAGCAGTTTACGGAATCAGCCCCAGCATTTT. As protein: CASSLRNQPQHF.